This passage covers 10 T cell receptor beta chains from one sample sequenced in a study of identifying expanded T cells in peripheral blood. The repertoire was sequenced with immunoSEQ multiplex PCR; TCRdb's copy has only in-frame clones and lacks some. The repertoire holds 45,000 to 60,000 clones, with around 86% as singletons. Sequencing used blood. These receptors came from a person between 18 and 69 years old in good health.

In nucleotides, the CDR3 is TGCGCCAGCAGCCAAGAAGGAACGGGAAACACCATATATTTT. It codes for CASSQEGTGNTIYF. The genes are TRBV4-1 and TRBJ1-3, with D uncertain. CDR3 length equals 14 residues. Germline CDR1 MGHRA, CDR2 YSYEKL. V gave up 0 bases and J gave up 4 bases, with 7 bases separating them.

This clone has only one observation. The CDR3 region is CASGRDRGSREQYF. For the CDR3, the DNA is TGTGCCAGCGGCCGGGACAGGGGGTCTCGGGAGCAGTACTTC. The chain is built from TRBV2 and TRBJ2-7; TRBD1 aligns across 11 bases. This CDR3 contains 14 residues. Germline V gene data show CDR1 as SNHLY and CDR2 as FYNNEI. V was pared by 8 bases and J by 7 bases, with 10 bases of the junction left unmatched.

The rearrangement joins TRBV30 to TRBJ1-1, with D unclear. From germline, CDR1 is GTSNPN and CDR2 SVGIG (reference sequence). CDR3 length equals 17 residues. Trimming removed 2 bases from V and 1 base from J, with 20 bases in between. The CDR3 DNA sequence: TGTGCCTGGAGTTTTCGGGGAAGCCAACCGGGGAACACTGAAGCTTTCTTT. It is translated as CAWSFRGSQPGNTEAFF.

The chain combines TRBV5-1 with TRBJ2-5; D is possibly TRBD2 (6 bases). The ends were cut back, 0 bases at V and 1 base at J, with 10 bases in the middle. There are 15 residues in the CDR3. Germline values: CDR1 SGHRS, CDR2 YFSETQ. The CDR3 sequence: CASSLAAGTQETQYF. The CDR3 DNA is TGCGCCAGCAGCTTGGCGGCGGGAACCCAAGAGACCCAGTACTTC.

J is TRBJ2-7 and V is TRBV4-1; 8 bases map to TRBD1. The V gene end was trimmed by 0 bases and the J gene end by 4 bases; junction bases not matched to a gene: 11. The germline V gene encodes CDR1 MGHRA and CDR2 YSYEKL. There are 17 residues in the CDR3. The CDR3 sequence: CASSQEYEQGVSYEQYF. DNA for the CDR3: TGCGCCAGCAGCCAAGAGTACGAACAGGGGGTATCGTACGAGCAGTACTTC.

The chain combines TRBV6-1 with TRBJ2-5, with D perhaps TRBD2 (5 bases). The V end was cut by 6 bases, the J end by 5 bases, with 10 bases between. Germline lookup yields CDR1 MNHNS and CDR2 SASEGT. There are 12 residues in the CDR3. CDR3 residues: CASSPGWETQYF. CDR3 in DNA: TGTGCCAGCAGCCCGGGGTGGGAGACCCAGTACTTC.

This chain connects TRBV19 to TRBJ2-7, with TRBD2 as a possible D gene (5 bases). The length of the CDR3 is 14 residues. Deletions cut 5 bases from V and 4 bases from J, with 15 bases between. Germline V gene sequence: CDR1 LNHDA, CDR2 SQIVND (reference sequence). CDR3 bases: TGTGCCAGTAGTCATGAGACGGCGGGTTACGAGCAGTACTTC. Amino acids: CASSHETAGYEQYF.

This rearrangement joins TRBV27 to TRBJ2-7; either TRBD1 or TRBD2 may supply D (6 bases each). Germline V gene data show CDR1 as MNHEY and CDR2 as SMNVEV (reference sequence). This CDR3 is 14 amino acids long. V shed 4 bases and J shed 5 bases, with 15 bases lying between them. The CDR3 bases are TGTGCCAGCAGTTCGGGGGCAGGAAATAACGAGCAGTACGTC. This sequence encodes CASSSGAGNNEQYV.

Only one count was recorded for this clone. The V and J genes are TRBV2 and TRBJ2-2; 8 nucleotides agree with TRBD1. V trimming: 11 bases; J trimming: 5 bases; junction bases outside the gene matches: 7. Germline V lookup: CDR1 SNHLY, CDR2 FYNNEI. The CDR3 spans 13 residues. The CDR3 nucleotides are TGTGCCGGACGGACAGGGCGGACCGGGGAGCTGTTTTTT. Its translation: CAGRTGRTGELFF.

The rearrangement joins TRBV10-2 to TRBJ1-4, with TRBD1 matching 10 bases. Trimming took 5 bases from V and 5 from J; bases not matched to a gene: 5. This CDR3 is 15 amino acids long. Germline V lookup: CDR1 WSHSY, CDR2 SAAADI. The CDR3 bases are TGCGCCAGCAGTCTGACAGGGGGCGAGAATGAAAAACTGTTTTTT. It translates to CASSLTGGENEKLFF.